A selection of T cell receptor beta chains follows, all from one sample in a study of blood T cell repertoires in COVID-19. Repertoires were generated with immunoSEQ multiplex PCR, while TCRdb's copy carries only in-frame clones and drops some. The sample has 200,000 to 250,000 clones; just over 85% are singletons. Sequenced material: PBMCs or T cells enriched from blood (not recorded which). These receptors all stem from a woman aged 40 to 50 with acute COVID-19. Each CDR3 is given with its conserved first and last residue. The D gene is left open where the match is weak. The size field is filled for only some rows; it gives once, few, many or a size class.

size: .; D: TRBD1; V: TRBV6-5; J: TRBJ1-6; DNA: TGTGCCACCGGACAGGGGAGCTCCTATAATTCACCCCTCCACTTT; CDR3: CATGQGSSYNSPLHF
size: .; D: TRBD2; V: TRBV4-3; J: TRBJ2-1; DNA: TGCGCCAGCAGCCAACGCGGGGGACCCAACTCCTACAATGAGCAGTTCTTC; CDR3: CASSQRGGPNSYNEQFF
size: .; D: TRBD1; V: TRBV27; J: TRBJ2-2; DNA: TGTGCCAGCAGTTCACGACAGGGAACCGGGGAGCTGTTTTTT; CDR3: CASSSRQGTGELFF
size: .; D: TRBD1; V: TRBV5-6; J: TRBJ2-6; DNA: TGTGCCAGCAGCCCCCCCCAGGGGGCGTTTGGGGCCAACGTCCTGACTTTC; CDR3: CASSPPQGAFGANVLTF
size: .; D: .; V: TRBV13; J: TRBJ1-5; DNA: TGTGCCAGCAGCTTACGGACGGACGCCGGCGGGGATATTAGCAATCAGCCCCAGCATTTT; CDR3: CASSLRTDAGGDISNQPQHF
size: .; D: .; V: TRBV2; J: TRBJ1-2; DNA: TGTGCCAGCGCCCGTAACTGGGAGGGGGGGCTTGACACCTTC; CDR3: CASARNWEGGLDTF
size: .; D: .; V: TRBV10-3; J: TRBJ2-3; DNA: TGTGCCATCAGTGAGTCGACCAGGGCAGATACGCAGTATTTT; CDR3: CAISESTRADTQYF
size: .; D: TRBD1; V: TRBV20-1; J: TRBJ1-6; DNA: TGCAGTGCTAGTCCCGGGACAGGGGGATCACCCCTCCACTTT; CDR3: CSASPGTGGSPLHF
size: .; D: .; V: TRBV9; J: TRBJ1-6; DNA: TGTGCCAGCAGCTCTACAGGGTCTGGGGCTTCACCCCTCCACTTT; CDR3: CASSSTGSGASPLHF
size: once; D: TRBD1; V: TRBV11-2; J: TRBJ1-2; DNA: TGTGCCAGCAGCTTTGGGACAGCTTTAATTAACTATGGCTACACCTTC; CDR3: CASSFGTALINYGYTF
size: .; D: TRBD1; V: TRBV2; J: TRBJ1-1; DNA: TGTGCCAGCAGTGAAGCCGCGACAGGGAGAGACACTGAAGCTTTCTTT; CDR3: CASSEAATGRDTEAFF
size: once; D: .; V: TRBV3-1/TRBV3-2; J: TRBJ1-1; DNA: TGTGCCAGCAGCCGCCGACAGACAACGAACACTGAAGCTTTCTTT; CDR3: CASSRRQTTNTEAFF
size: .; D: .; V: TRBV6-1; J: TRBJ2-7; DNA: TGTGCCAGCAGTGATTCCCTCGAGCACGAGCAGTACTTC; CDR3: CASSDSLEHEQYF
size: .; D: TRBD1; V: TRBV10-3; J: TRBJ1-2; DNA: TGTGCCATCTCGTCGACAGGGAACTATGGCTACACCTTC; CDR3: CAISSTGNYGYTF
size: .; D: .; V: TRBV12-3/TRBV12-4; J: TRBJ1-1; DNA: TGTGCCAGCAGTTTGAGCAGGGGCGCTGAAGCTTTCTTT; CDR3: CASSLSRGAEAFF
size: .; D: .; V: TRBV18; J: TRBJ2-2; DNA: TGTGCCAGCTCACCCGCCCAGGGATCGAACACCGGGGAGCTGTTTTTT; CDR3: CASSPAQGSNTGELFF
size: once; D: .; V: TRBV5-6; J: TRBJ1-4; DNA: TGTGCCAGCAGCTTGGGCACCCCGGGTGAAAAACTGTTTTTT; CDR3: CASSLGTPGEKLFF
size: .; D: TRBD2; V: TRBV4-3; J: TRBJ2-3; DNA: TGCGCCAGCAGCCAAGGGACTAGCGGGGGGGCCACGAATACGCAGTATTTT; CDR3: CASSQGTSGGATNTQYF
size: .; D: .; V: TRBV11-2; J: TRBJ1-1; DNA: TGTGCCAGCAGCTTGTACAGGCAGAATGAAGCTTTCTTT; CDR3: CASSLYRQNEAFF
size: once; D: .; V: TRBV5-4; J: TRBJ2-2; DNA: TGTGCCAGCAGCTCCCCCGACGAGGGCTGGACCGGGGAGCTGTTTTTT; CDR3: CASSSPDEGWTGELFF
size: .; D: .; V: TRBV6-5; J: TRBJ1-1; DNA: TGTGCCAGCAGTCAACCAGGACAGCTTGAAGCTTTCTTT; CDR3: CASSQPGQLEAFF
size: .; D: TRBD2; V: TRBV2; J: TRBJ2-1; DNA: TGTGCCAGCACTCCGGGGAGGGACTATGAGCAGTTCTTC; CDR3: CASTPGRDYEQFF
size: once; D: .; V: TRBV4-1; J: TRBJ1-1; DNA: TGCGCCAGCAGCCAAGGACACGCGAACACTGAAGCTTTCTTT; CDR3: CASSQGHANTEAFF
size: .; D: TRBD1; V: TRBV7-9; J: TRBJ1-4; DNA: TGTGCCAGCACCTTCGAACCGGGGACAGTGAAGTCCCATAATGAAAAACTGTTTTTT; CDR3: CASTFEPGTVKSHNEKLFF
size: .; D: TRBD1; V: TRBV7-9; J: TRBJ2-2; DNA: TGTGCCAGCAGTACAGGGGGCGCGATATCTCCCGGGGAGCTGTTTTTT; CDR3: CASSTGGAISPGELFF
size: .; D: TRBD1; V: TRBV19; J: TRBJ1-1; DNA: TGTGCCAGTTCCCGGACAGGGGAAGGCACTGAAGCTTTCTTT; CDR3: CASSRTGEGTEAFF
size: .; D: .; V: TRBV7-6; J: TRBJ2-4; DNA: TGTGCCAGCAGCTTTGGGCCCTTGAACATTCAGTACTTC; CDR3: CASSFGPLNIQYF
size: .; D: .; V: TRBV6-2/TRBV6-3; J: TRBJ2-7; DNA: TGTGCCAGCAGTTACCCCAGGGCGAGCTCCTACGAGCAGTACTTC; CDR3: CASSYPRASSYEQYF
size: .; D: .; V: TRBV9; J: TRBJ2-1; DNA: TGTGCCAGCAGCGTAGGGCGGGGCTACAATGAGCAGTTCTTC; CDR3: CASSVGRGYNEQFF
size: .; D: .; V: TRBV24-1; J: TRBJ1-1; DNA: TGTGCCACCAGTGATTTTATCACGTGGTCGGGAGGAACTGAAGCTTTCTTT; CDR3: CATSDFITWSGGTEAFF
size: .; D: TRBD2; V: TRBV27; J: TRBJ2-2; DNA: TGTGCCAGCAGTCCTAGGACTAGCACCGGGGAGCTGTTTTTT; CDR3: CASSPRTSTGELFF
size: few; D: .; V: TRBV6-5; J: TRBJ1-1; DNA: TGTGCCAGCAGGGGGAGGGGGGACACTGAAGCTTTCTTT; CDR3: CASRGRGDTEAFF
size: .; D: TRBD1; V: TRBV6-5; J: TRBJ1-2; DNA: TGTGCCAGCATCACACCCGGACAGGGTAGTGGCTACACCTTC; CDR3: CASITPGQGSGYTF